What follows are 6 T cell receptor beta chains derived from one specimen sequenced in a study of beta chain features in type 1 diabetes. The antigens these receptors bind are not known. Expressed TCRB transcripts got sequenced, as all isolated RNA was reverse transcribed. Sequencing used immunoSEQ multiplex PCR; TCRdb keeps in-frame clones, though not all of them. This table holds about 340,000 clones, around an eighth found once. General study points: Researchers report that Type 1 diabetes patients had moderately but significantly shorter TCRB CDR3s across all four CD4+ subsets.

Sequencing was performed on naive CD4+ T cells from blood. The receptor set was obtained from a woman aged 18-29 years with type 1 diabetes.

The chain combines TRBV7-2 with TRBJ2-3; tentative D call: TRBD2 (6 bases). The CDR3 spans 15 residues. Trimming cost V 1 base and J 6 bases, with 14 bases left between them. The germline V gene encodes CDR1 SGHTA and CDR2 FQGNSA. The CDR3 nucleotides are TGTGCCAGCAGCTTAGGCGGGGTCACCGGGGATACGCAGTATTTT. The encoded protein is CASSLGGVTGDTQYF.

The J gene is TRBJ2-5, the V gene TRBV14, with 7 bases fitting TRBD2. From germline, CDR1 is SGHDN and CDR2 FVKESK. This CDR3 has 14 residues. The trim removed 5 bases at V and 5 bases at J, leaving 8 bases unmatched. CDR3 loop: CASSTVTSLETQYF. CDR3 DNA: TGTGCCAGCAGCACAGTGACTAGCTTGGAGACCCAGTACTTC.

The V gene is TRBV5-1, the J gene TRBJ1-1; D uncertain. Trimming shortened V by 1 base and J by 1 base, and 5 bases separated the two germline ends. CDR1 SGHRS and CDR2 YFSETQ come from the germline V gene. The CDR3 totals 13 residues. The CDR3 DNA reads as TGCGCCAGCAGCTTGCAGGCGAACACTGAAGCTTTCTTT. As protein: CASSLQANTEAFF.

The J gene is TRBJ2-7, the V gene TRBV11-3, with 10 bases matching TRBD1. CDR1 and CDR2 (germline): SGHNT, YENEEA. The trim removed 3 bases at V and 2 bases at J, leaving 1 base unmatched. The CDR3 covers 14 residues. The CDR3 sequence is CASSLGQGPYEQYV. CDR3 in DNA: TGTGCCAGCAGCTTGGGACAGGGGCCCTACGAGCAGTACGTC.

Only a few counts were recorded for this clone. J is TRBJ1-1 and V is TRBV7-9; D uncertain. V lost 5 bases and J lost 2, with 12 bases in between. The CDR3 runs 14 residues. CDR1 SEHNR and CDR2 FQNEAQ come from the germline V gene (reference sequence). CDR3 bases: TGTGCCAGCAGCCCGAGGCGGCCCAACACTGAAGCTTTCTTT. Translation: CASSPRRPNTEAFF. Filled out from reference TRBV7-9 and TRBJ1-1, the complete variable domain reads DTGVSQNPRHKITKRGQNVTFRCDPISEHNRLYWYRQTLGQGPEFLTYFQNEAQLEKSRLLSDRFSAERPKGSFSTLEIQRTEQGDSAMYLCASSPRRPNTEAFFGQGTRLTVV.

This chain joins TRBV11-2 and TRBJ2-5; TRBD2 agrees at 16 bases. CDR3 size: 16 residues. CDR1 and CDR2 (germline): SGHAT, FQNNGV. V trimming: 5 bases; J trimming: 2 bases; junction bases outside the gene matches: 2. Here the CDR3 DNA reads TGTGCCAGCAGCCTGGGACTAGCGGGAGGGCAAGAGACCCAGTACTTC. Protein: CASSLGLAGGQETQYF.